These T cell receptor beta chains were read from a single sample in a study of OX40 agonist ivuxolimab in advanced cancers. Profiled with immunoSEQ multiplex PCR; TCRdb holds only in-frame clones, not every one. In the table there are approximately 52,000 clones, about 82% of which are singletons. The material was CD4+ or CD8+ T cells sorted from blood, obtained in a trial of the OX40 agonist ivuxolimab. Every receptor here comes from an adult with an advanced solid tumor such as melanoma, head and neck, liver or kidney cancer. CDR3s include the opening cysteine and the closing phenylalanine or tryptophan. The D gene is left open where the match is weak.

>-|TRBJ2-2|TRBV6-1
CASLRTLANTGELFF
TGTGCCAGCTTAAGGACTCTAGCGAACACCGGGGAGCTGTTTTTT
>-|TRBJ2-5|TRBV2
CASSATQGSQETQYF
TGTGCCAGCAGTGCAACCCAGGGGTCCCAAGAGACCCAGTACTTC
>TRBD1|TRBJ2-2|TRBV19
CASSKDRVGTGELFF
TGTGCCAGTAGCAAGGACAGGGTGGGGACTGGGGAGCTGTTTTTT
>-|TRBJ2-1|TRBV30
CAWSVQPNEQFF
TGTGCCTGGAGTGTACAACCGAATGAGCAGTTCTTC
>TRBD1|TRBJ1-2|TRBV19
CASRDRDRGLGYTF
TGTGCCAGTAGGGACCGGGACAGGGGTCTTGGCTACACCTTC
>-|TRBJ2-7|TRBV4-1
CASSPRLDAAYEQYF
TGCGCCAGCAGCCCCCGACTCGACGCAGCCTACGAGCAGTACTTC
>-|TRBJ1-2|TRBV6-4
CASSDSIPRGGLAGYTF
TGTGCCAGCAGTGACTCGATCCCTAGGGGGGGATTGGCGGGCTACACCTTC
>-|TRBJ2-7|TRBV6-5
CASSYSRGYEQYF
TGTGCCAGCAGTTACTCGAGGGGGTACGAGCAGTACTTC
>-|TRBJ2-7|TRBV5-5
CASVQLRGSYEQYF
TGTGCCAGCGTTCAATTAAGGGGCTCCTACGAGCAGTACTTC
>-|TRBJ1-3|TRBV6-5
CASMTGNTIYF
TGTGCCAGCATGACTGGAAACACCATATATTTT
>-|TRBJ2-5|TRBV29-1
CSVRGRSETQYF
TGCAGCGTTCGGGGTAGATCCGAGACCCAGTACTTC
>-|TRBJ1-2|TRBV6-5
CASSTHGGANGYTF
TGTGCCAGCAGTACCCATGGAGGGGCGAATGGCTACACCTTC
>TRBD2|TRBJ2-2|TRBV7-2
CASSGTSHLTGRLFF
TGTGCCAGCAGCGGGACTAGCCATTTGACCGGTCGACTGTTTTTT
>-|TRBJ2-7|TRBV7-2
CASSLNRGGEQYF
TGTGCCAGCAGCTTAAACAGAGGAGGCGAGCAGTACTTC
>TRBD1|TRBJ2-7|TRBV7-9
CASSPGQGLPYEQYF
TGTGCCAGCAGCCCAGGACAGGGCTTGCCCTACGAGCAGTACTTC
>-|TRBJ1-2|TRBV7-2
CASSFNQGSAF
TGTGCCAGCAGCTTTAATCAGGGTAGCGCCTTC
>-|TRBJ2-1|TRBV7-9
CASSPAGQVYNEQFF
TGTGCCAGCAGCCCAGCGGGACAGGTGTACAATGAGCAGTTCTTC